These 11 T cell receptor beta chains share one sample of origin, sequenced in a study of prognosis after radiotherapy for stage I lung cancer. Genomic DNA served as the source from which two-round multiplex PCR generated TCR beta CDR3 amplicons. With primers specific to each TRBV and TRBJ gene, the first-round PCR was performed. TCRdb reprocessed the multiplex PCR reads with MiXCR, giving one entry per CDR3 protein. The sample contains around 20,000 distinct CDR3 sequences, 40% of which appear only once. The specimen comprised PBMCs, sampled before or after stereotactic body radiation therapy (not recorded which). These receptors all come from a donor over 45 with non-small cell lung cancer.

As for this clonotype: The junction shows a germline mismatch at one end, possibly a read error. This chain links TRBV24-1 with TRBJ2-7; possible D gene TRBD2, 6 bases. The CDR3 has 14 amino acids. CDR1 is KGHDR and CDR2 is SFDVKD in the germline V gene. CDR3 amino acids: CTTSDPGGNYEQYF. The CDR3 coding sequence is TGTACCACCAGTGACCCTGGGGGGAACTACGAGCAGTACTTC.

Comments on this clonotype: A much bigger clone sits one base away, suggesting this may be a read error. This rearrangement joins TRBV19 to TRBJ2-4; perhaps TRBD2 as D (6 bases). The V end was cut by 8 bases, the J end by 0 bases, with 14 bases between. This CDR3 is 15 amino acids long. In germline, CDR1 is LNHDA, CDR2 SQIVND (reference sequence). This chain's CDR3 is CASGSPGLAKNIQYF. Written as DNA, the CDR3 is TGTGCCAGTGGTTCACCGGGACTAGCCAAAAACATTCAGTACTTC.

This clonotype has a single count. V is TRBV6-9 and J is TRBJ2-1, with 11 bases aligning to TRBD2. Germline CDR1 and CDR2: MNHGY and SVAAGI. The CDR3 sequence is 19 residues long. Losses at the gene ends were 2 bases for V and 4 bases for J; bases not matched to a gene: 13. The CDR3 loop is CASSYGKGWGLADYNEQFF. The CDR3 DNA reads as TGTGCCAGCAGTTATGGGAAGGGGTGGGGACTAGCGGATTACAATGAGCAGTTCTTC.

V usage is TRBV27 and J usage is TRBJ2-7; a possible D gene is TRBD1 (6 bases). The CDR3 is 16 residues long. The V gene lost 8 bases and the J gene lost 2 bases, with 22 bases spanning the gap. CDR1 MNHEY and CDR2 SMNVEV come from the germline V gene (reference sequence). In nucleotides, the CDR3 is TGTGCCAGCCTTCCGAACCGGGACACCATTCCCTACGAGCAGTACTTC. This translates into CASLPNRDTIPYEQYF.

In this sample, this clonotype turned up many times. The chain links TRBV7-2 to TRBJ2-3, with 7 bases lining up with TRBD2. Germline-derived CDR1 and CDR2 are SGHTA and FQGNSA. This CDR3 is 14 amino acids long. V shed 5 bases, J shed 4 bases, and the junction held 6 bases outside the gene matches. CDR3 protein: CASSGRAGADTQYF. CDR3 sequence (DNA): TGTGCCAGCAGCGGGAGGGCCGGGGCAGATACGCAGTATTTT. The variable domain in full, with the rest retrieved from reference TRBV7-2 and TRBJ2-3, is GAGVSQSPSNKVTEKGKDVELRCDPISGHTALYWYRQSLGQGLEFLIYFQGNSAPDKSGLPSDRFSAERTGGSVSTLTIQRTQQEDSAVYLCASSGRAGADTQYFGPGTRLTVL.

V usage is TRBV29-1 and J usage is TRBJ1-1; 7 bases match TRBD1. Trimming took 5 bases from V and 4 from J; bases not matched to a gene: 13. Germline CDR1 is SQVTM and CDR2 is ANQGSEA. This CDR3 has 15 amino acids. The CDR3 loop is CSVYSPTGWSTEAFF. CDR3 sequence (DNA): TGCAGCGTTTATTCCCCGACAGGGTGGAGCACTGAAGCTTTCTTT.

The gene calls are TRBV6-5 and TRBJ2-3, with 13 bases matching TRBD2. V lost 2 bases and J lost 2; bases outside the gene matches: 1. Germline V gene lookup returns CDR1 MNHEY and CDR2 SVGAGI. The CDR3 is 16 residues long. CDR3 DNA sequence: TGTGCCAGCAGTTACGGACTAGCGGGAGTCACAGATACGCAGTATTTT. This translates into CASSYGLAGVTDTQYF.

This clonotype was detected ten times or more. The chain joins TRBV11-2 to TRBJ1-1; weak D call: TRBD1 (5 bases). This CDR3 has 18 residues. Germline V gene sequence: CDR1 SGHAT, CDR2 FQNNGV. The ends were cut back, 5 bases at V and 2 bases at J, with 24 bases in the middle. CDR3 coding DNA: TGTGCCAGCAGCCAAAGGGGCCCGGGACGGGTAGGCAACACTGAAGCTTTCTTT. This codes for CASSQRGPGRVGNTEAFF.

This clonotype was observed many times. V and J are TRBV6-1 and TRBJ1-5; D may be TRBD1 (6 bases). CDR3 length: 16 amino acids. V lost 6 bases, J lost 0 bases, and 15 bases lay in between. Germline V gives CDR1 MNHNS, CDR2 SASEGT. The CDR3 sequence: CASRWTEGYSNQPQHF. For the CDR3, the DNA is TGTGCCAGCAGATGGACAGAGGGCTATAGCAATCAGCCCCAGCATTTT.

The gene calls are TRBV12-3 or TRBV12-4 and TRBJ2-7; 9 positions agree with TRBD1. CDR3 length: 15 residues. Trimming took 2 bases from V and 1 from J; bases not matched to a gene: 3. The CDR3 DNA reads as TGTGCCAGCAGTTTACGGACAGGGGATTCCTACGAGCAGTACTTC. This translates into CASSLRTGDSYEQYF.

The table lists this clonotype with many counts. J is TRBJ1-2 and V is TRBV5-4, with D tentatively TRBD1 (5 bases). This CDR3 spans 12 amino acids. CDR1 SGHNT and CDR2 YYREEE come from the germline V gene (reference sequence). Deletions cut 4 bases from V and 5 bases from J, with 9 bases between. This CDR3 reads CASSPEGYGYTF. The CDR3 DNA follows: TGTGCCAGCAGCCCCGAGGGGTATGGCTACACCTTC.